This passage covers 20 T cell receptor beta chains from one sample sequenced in a study of vaccination effects on CD4 cells after COVID-19. CD4+ T cells specific for antigen were expanded with viral peptide pools by the ViraFEST assay before sequencing. Culture lasted about 11 days before CD4+ T cell isolation. The participants, recipients of two vaccine doses, got either BNT162b2 or mRNA-1273. These receptors lack a known antigen. Sequenced by immunoSEQ multiplex PCR; TCRdb stores in-frame clones only, minus some. The data show 84,000 or so clones, under 85% seen once. The input for sequencing was CD4+ T cells from PBMCs cultured with HCoV-OC43 spike peptides, taken after COVID-19 vaccination. Subset here: HCoV-OC43 spike overlapping peptide pool stimulation. The receptors stem from a human donor who received a COVID-19 vaccine.

The chain carries TRBV7-2 and TRBJ2-2; tentative D call: TRBD2 (7 bases). CDR1 and CDR2 (germline): SGHTA, FQGNSA. V shed 5 bases and J shed 0 bases, with 10 bases lying between them. CDR3 length: 15 amino acids. CDR3 in DNA: TGTGCCAGCAGCATCGGGGGGCCGAACACCGGGGAGCTGTTTTTT. This codes for CASSIGGPNTGELFF. Full variable domain (remainder filled in from reference TRBV7-2 and TRBJ2-2): GAGVSQSPSNKVTEKGKDVELRCDPISGHTALYWYRQSLGQGLEFLIYFQGNSAPDKSGLPSDRFSAERTGGSVSTLTIQRTQQEDSAVYLCASSIGGPNTGELFFGEGSRLTVL.

V is TRBV7-3 and J is TRBJ2-1; TRBD2 matches at 9 bases. This CDR3 has 15 amino acids. V was clipped by 3 bases and J by 4 bases; unmatched bases: 4. CDR1 and CDR2 from the germline V gene are SGHTA and FQGTGA. The CDR3 sequence is CASSFRGGAYNEQFF. DNA of the CDR3: TGTGCCAGCAGCTTTCGCGGGGGGGCTTACAATGAGCAGTTCTTC.

J is TRBJ1-1 and V is TRBV3-1 (or the pseudogene TRBV3-2), with 8 bases aligning to TRBD1. Trimming took 1 base from V and 5 from J; bases not matched to a gene: 6. The CDR3 totals 15 residues. Germline-derived CDR1 and CDR2 are LGHDT and YNNKEL (reference sequence). CDR3 protein: CASSQGGQGTTEAFF. CDR3 sequence (DNA): TGTGCCAGCAGCCAAGGCGGACAGGGAACGACTGAAGCTTTCTTT.

This chain uses TRBV19 with TRBJ1-5, with a tentative D call TRBD1 (5 bases). Trimming shortened V by 5 bases and J by 3 bases, and 11 bases separated the two germline ends. Germline V gene lookup returns CDR1 LNHDA and CDR2 SQIVND (reference sequence). The CDR3 extends over 14 amino acids. As DNA, the CDR3 is TGTGCCAGTAGTCAGGGACGGGACAATCAGCCCCAGCATTTT. Amino acid sequence: CASSQGRDNQPQHF.

This clone was detected only a few times. J is TRBJ2-7 and V is TRBV5-6, with 8 nucleotides matching TRBD1. J lost 2 bases, V lost 2 bases, and 6 bases had no gene match. Germline CDR1 is SGHDT and CDR2 is YYEEEE. The CDR3 totals 15 residues. This CDR3 is CASSFFRGPPYEQYV. For the CDR3, the DNA is TGTGCCAGCAGCTTTTTCAGGGGGCCTCCCTACGAGCAGTACGTC.

Only one count was recorded for this clone. The J gene is TRBJ1-1, the V gene TRBV5-1; maybe TRBD1 (5 bases). The CDR3 has 13 amino acids. V gave up 5 bases and J gave up 6 bases, with 14 bases separating them. The germline V gene has CDR1 SGHRS and CDR2 YFSETQ. In DNA form, the CDR3 reads TGCGCCAGCAGGACGATCGGGGGGGCTGAAGCTTTCTTT. Translating it yields CASRTIGGAEAFF.

The chain has TRBV5-5 and TRBJ2-7; D is unclear. The germline gives CDR1 SGHKS, CDR2 YYEKEE (reference sequence). The V end was cut by 4 bases, the J end by 0 bases, with 14 bases between. This CDR3 has 15 amino acids. The CDR3 DNA reads TGTGCCAGCAGCCCAGGATCCTCTAGCTCCTACGAGCAGTACGTC. Translating gives CASSPGSSSSYEQYV.

The chain couples TRBV4-3 to TRBJ2-3; 7 bases map to TRBD2. This CDR3 comprises 14 residues. V was clipped by 0 bases and J by 4 bases; unmatched bases: 1. From germline, CDR1 is LGHNA and CDR2 YSLEER. CDR3 DNA: TGCGCCAGCAGCCAAGACGGGAGGTCAGATACGCAGTATTTT. Residues: CASSQDGRSDTQYF.

The rearrangement uses TRBV5-1 and TRBJ1-1; tentatively, D is TRBD1 (5 bases). V was cut by 3 bases and J by 1 base, with 13 bases left in between. The CDR3 spans 15 residues. Per the germline V gene, CDR1 is SGHRS and CDR2 is YFSETQ. The CDR3 DNA reads as TGCGCCAGCAGCTCCTCGGGCGGGGGGAACACTGAAGCTTTCTTT. Its protein product is CASSSSGGGNTEAFF.

J is TRBJ2-7 and V is TRBV7-2; the D gene is possibly TRBD1 (5 bases). V lost 1 base and J lost 5, with 15 bases in between. Per germline, CDR1 SGHTA and CDR2 FQGNSA. The CDR3 totals 15 residues. The CDR3 nucleotides read TGTGCCAGCAGCTTAGGTGGGGCAGGATGGGACGAGCAGTACGTC. Amino acid sequence: CASSLGGAGWDEQYV.

V and J are TRBV2 and TRBJ2-1, with 7 bases matching TRBD1. J gave up 7 bases and V 4 bases, and 10 bases lay outside the gene matches. Germline V gives CDR1 SNHLY, CDR2 FYNNEI. This CDR3 region has 15 residues. CDR3 amino acids: CASSALNRGANEQFF. The CDR3 coding sequence is TGTGCCAGCAGTGCCTTAAACAGGGGAGCAAATGAGCAGTTCTTC.

The J gene is TRBJ1-2, the V gene TRBV29-1; D remains ambiguous. The CDR3 sequence is 13 residues long. Looked up from germline, CDR1 is SQVTM and CDR2 is ANQGSEA. Between the trimmed V and J ends, which lost 0 bases and 4 bases, there was a span of 9 bases. The CDR3 protein is CSVEESIGYGYTF. The DNA of the CDR3 is TGCAGCGTTGAAGAATCTATCGGCTATGGCTACACCTTC.

J is TRBJ1-4 and V is TRBV30; 7 bases are shared with TRBD1. The CDR3 length is 15 residues. V lost 4 bases, J lost 0 bases, and 5 bases stayed unmatched. The V gene's germline CDR1 is GTSNPN and CDR2 SVGIG (reference sequence). CDR3 loop: CAWKPGGTTNEKLFF. The DNA of the CDR3 is TGTGCCTGGAAACCAGGGGGTACAACTAATGAAAAACTGTTTTTT.

J is TRBJ1-5 and V is TRBV28, with D uncertain. The germline V and J ends were trimmed by 3 bases and 9 bases, with 15 bases remaining between them. The CDR3 runs to 14 residues. The V gene's germline CDR1 is MDHEN and CDR2 SYDVKM. The DNA for the CDR3 is TGTGCCAGCAGTTTCCAAGATCGCCTAGGGCCCCAGCATTTT. Its protein is CASSFQDRLGPQHF.

This chain connects TRBV12-3 or TRBV12-4 to TRBJ1-5, with D unresolved. This CDR3 contains 12 residues. Trimming pared 3 bases from V and 6 bases from J, leaving 6 bases between. The CDR3 region is CASSFIGQPQHF. The CDR3 bases are TGTGCCAGCAGTTTTATCGGTCAGCCCCAGCATTTT.

The V call is TRBV18, the J call TRBJ1-4; TRBD1 might be the D (5 bases). Germline V lookup: CDR1 KGHSH, CDR2 LQKENI. Deletions cut 3 bases from V and 8 bases from J, with 25 bases between. The CDR3 is 18 amino acids. CDR3 nucleotides: TGTGCCAGCTCACCCGCGGTCCCAGACCGACTCGGGGGGGAAAAACTGTTTTTT. Translation: CASSPAVPDRLGGEKLFF. Full variable domain (missing parts from reference TRBV18 and TRBJ1-4): NAGVMQNPRHLVRRRGQEARLRCSPMKGHSHVYWYRQLPEEGLKFMVYLQKENIIDESGMPKERFSAEFPKEGPSILRIQQVVRGDSAAYFCASSPAVPDRLGGEKLFFGSGTQLSVL.

The V call is TRBV3-1 (or the pseudogene TRBV3-2), the J call TRBJ1-4, with 8 positions matching TRBD1. The J segment lost 6 bases and the V segment lost 5 bases, leaving 5 bases of the junction unmatched. CDR3 length: 14 residues. From germline, CDR1 is LGHDT and CDR2 YNNKEL (reference sequence). The CDR3 is CASSSGTGYEKLFF. The CDR3 nucleotides read TGTGCCAGCAGCTCCGGGACAGGCTATGAAAAACTGTTTTTT.

This clone appeared a few times. The chain is built from TRBV7-2 and TRBJ2-7; D perhaps matches TRBD1 (5 bases). The V and J ends lost 4 bases and 2 bases respectively, with 9 bases between them. Germline CDR1 reads SGHTA; CDR2 reads FQGNSA. This CDR3 is built from 13 residues. The CDR3, as DNA: TGTGCCAGCAGCTCGGGCAGGGCCTACGAGCAGTACGTC. Amino acid sequence: CASSSGRAYEQYV.

The chain recombines TRBV6-5 with TRBJ2-3; the D gene is possibly TRBD2 (7 bases). The germline V gene has CDR1 MNHEY and CDR2 SVGAGI. V lost 6 bases and J 0 bases, leaving 13 bases between the germline ends. The CDR3 is 15 amino acids. For the CDR3, the DNA is TGTGCCAGCAGAAGGGGGGGGCCCAGCACAGATACGCAGTATTTT. Its translation is CASRRGGPSTDTQYF.

This clone occurred a few times. V and J are TRBV7-9 and TRBJ1-2, with D maybe TRBD1 (5 bases). This CDR3 spans 11 amino acids. Germline lookup yields CDR1 SEHNR and CDR2 FQNEAQ (reference sequence). Between the trimmed V and J ends, which lost 5 bases and 7 bases, there was a span of 8 bases. CDR3: CASSMGVGYTF. The CDR3 DNA reads TGTGCCAGCAGCATGGGGGTTGGCTACACCTTC.